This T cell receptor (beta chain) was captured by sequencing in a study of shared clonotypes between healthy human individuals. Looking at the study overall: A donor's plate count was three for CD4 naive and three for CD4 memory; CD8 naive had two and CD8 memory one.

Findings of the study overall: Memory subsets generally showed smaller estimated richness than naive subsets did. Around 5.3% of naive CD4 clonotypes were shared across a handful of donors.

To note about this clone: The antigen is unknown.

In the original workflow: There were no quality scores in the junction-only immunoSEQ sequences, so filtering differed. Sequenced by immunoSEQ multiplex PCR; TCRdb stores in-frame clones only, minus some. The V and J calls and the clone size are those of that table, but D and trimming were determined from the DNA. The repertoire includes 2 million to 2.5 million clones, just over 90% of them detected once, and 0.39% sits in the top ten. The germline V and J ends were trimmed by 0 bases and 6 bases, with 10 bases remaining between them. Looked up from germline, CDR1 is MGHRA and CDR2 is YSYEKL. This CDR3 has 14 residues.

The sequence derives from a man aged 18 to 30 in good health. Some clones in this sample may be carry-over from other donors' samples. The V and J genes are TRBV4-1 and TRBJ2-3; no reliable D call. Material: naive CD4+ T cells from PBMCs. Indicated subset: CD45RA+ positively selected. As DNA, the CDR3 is TGCGCCAGCAGCCAAGATCGGATTTCGGATACGCAGTATTTT. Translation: CASSQDRISDTQYF.